These 13 T cell receptor beta chains were sequenced from one sample in a study of blood T cell repertoires in COVID-19. Using immunoSEQ multiplex PCR, the repertoire was profiled, and TCRdb retains in-frame clones only, with some absent. The sample lists fewer than 200,000 clones, about 85% occurring once. The sample comprised peripheral blood. The receptors derive from a man in his sixties who had recovered from COVID-19.

V usage is TRBV7-3 and J usage is TRBJ2-7, with D unclear. Germline assignment: CDR1 SGHTA and CDR2 FQGTGA. This CDR3 comprises 14 residues. The V end lost 2 bases, the J end lost 4 bases, and 12 bases lay between the germline ends. The CDR3 DNA is TGTGCCAGCAGCTTAGGTCCCACTACTTACGAGCAGTACTTC. As protein: CASSLGPTTYEQYF. The entire variable domain, with the rest obtained from reference TRBV7-3 and TRBJ2-7, is as follows: GAGVSQTPSNKVTEKGKYVELRCDPISGHTALYWYRQSLGQGPEFLIYFQGTGAADDSGLPNDRFFAVRPEGSVSTLKIQRTERGDSAVYLCASSLGPTTYEQYFGPGTRLTVT.

J is TRBJ2-3 and V is TRBV7-3; 7 bases are a match to TRBD1. This CDR3 region has 14 residues. V lost 5 bases to trimming and J lost 2 bases; unmatched junction nucleotides: 4. In germline, CDR1 is SGHTA, CDR2 FQGTGA. CDR3 bases: TGTGCCAGCAGCAAGACAGGGCCCACAGATACGCAGTATTTT. Translated, it gives CASSKTGPTDTQYF. The full variable domain, completed using reference TRBV7-3 and TRBJ2-3, is GAGVSQTPSNKVTEKGKYVELRCDPISGHTALYWYRQSLGQGPEFLIYFQGTGAADDSGLPNDRFFAVRPEGSVSTLKIQRTERGDSAVYLCASSKTGPTDTQYFGPGTRLTVL.

The chain combines TRBV14 with TRBJ1-3; D uncertain. Trimming left V 1 base short and J 0 bases short, with 4 bases between. This CDR3 region has 14 residues. Germline V gene sequence: CDR1 SGHDN, CDR2 FVKESK. The CDR3 here is CASSQVASGNTIYF. The CDR3 region has the DNA TGTGCCAGCAGCCAAGTGGCCTCTGGAAACACCATATATTTT.

This clone came up a few times. The chain combines TRBV29-1 with TRBJ2-2; D not certain. Per the germline V gene, CDR1 is SQVTM and CDR2 is ANQGSEA. V lost 5 bases, J lost 5 bases, and 6 bases lay in between. CDR3 length equals 11 residues. The CDR3 DNA reads TGCAGCGTTCTAAAGACCGGGGAGCTGTTTTTT. Translation: CSVLKTGELFF.

The chain couples TRBV30 to TRBJ2-6; D is possibly TRBD1 (5 bases). Germline V gives CDR1 GTSNPN, CDR2 SVGIG (reference sequence). Deletions cut 6 bases from V and 1 base from J, with 16 bases between. CDR3 length: 16 residues. As DNA, the CDR3 is TGTGCCTGTCCAGAAGGGGTTGGTTCTGGGGCCAACGTCCTGACTTTC. Its translation is CACPEGVGSGANVLTF.

This clone has a handful of counts. This chain links TRBV27 with TRBJ1-2; 9 bases fit TRBD1. The CDR3 sequence is 15 residues long. J lost 2 bases, V lost 3 bases, and 4 bases had no gene match. Germline-derived CDR1 and CDR2 are MNHEY and SMNVEV (reference sequence). The CDR3 region is CASSFLTGGNYGYTF. The CDR3 DNA sequence: TGTGCCAGCAGTTTTCTGACAGGGGGAAACTATGGCTACACCTTC.

J is TRBJ1-1 and V is TRBV6-6; D unresolved. The CDR3 spans 14 residues. Between the trimmed V and J ends, which lost 6 bases and 2 bases, there was a span of 13 bases. The germline gives CDR1 MNHNY, CDR2 SVGAGI (reference sequence). The CDR3 region has the DNA TGTGCCAGCAGCCCTAGCGGCCCAAACACTGAAGCTTTCTTT. Translation gives CASSPSGPNTEAFF.

This clone was detected only once. This chain joins TRBV6-1 and TRBJ1-1; D remains ambiguous. Looked up from germline, CDR1 is MNHNS and CDR2 is SASEGT. CDR3 length equals 14 residues. Trimming cost V 2 bases and J 6 bases, with 13 bases left between them. CDR3 bases: TGTGCCAGCAGTGAACGGGAGGGATTCGCTGAAGCTTTCTTT. Encoded protein: CASSEREGFAEAFF.

This clone was seen only once. The genes are TRBV11-2 and TRBJ2-2; weak D call: TRBD1 (6 bases). Per the germline V gene, CDR1 is SGHAT and CDR2 is FQNNGV. The CDR3 consists of 14 residues. Trimming took 4 bases from V and 7 from J, leaving 13 bases between them. The CDR3: CASSSRQDGGELFF. The CDR3 DNA follows: TGTGCCAGCAGCTCTCGACAGGATGGCGGGGAGCTGTTTTTT.

J is TRBJ2-2 and V is TRBV7-9; the D gene is possibly TRBD1 (6 bases). The CDR3 covers 13 residues. V was cut by 5 bases and J by 6 bases, with 10 bases left in between. The germline gives CDR1 SEHNR, CDR2 FQNEAQ (reference sequence). The CDR3: CASSPTGPGELFF. Here the CDR3 DNA reads TGTGCCAGCAGCCCGACAGGACCCGGGGAGCTGTTTTTT.

The genes are TRBV6-5 and TRBJ1-1; D uncertain. V lost 5 bases and J 3 bases, leaving 10 bases between the germline ends. Germline loops: CDR1 MNHEY, CDR2 SVGAGI. This CDR3 comprises 13 residues. The CDR3 spells CASSPRSDTEAFF. The CDR3 nucleotides read TGTGCCAGCAGTCCTAGGTCGGACACTGAAGCTTTCTTT.

V and J are TRBV7-9 and TRBJ2-3; 7 bases fit TRBD2. J was trimmed by 2 bases and V by 3 bases; bases with no gene match: 5. CDR1 and CDR2 from the germline V gene are SEHNR and FQNEAQ (reference sequence). The CDR3 loop spans 15 amino acids. The CDR3: CASSLGGAPTDTQYF. Here the CDR3 DNA reads TGTGCCAGCAGCTTGGGAGGGGCTCCCACAGATACGCAGTATTTT.

CDR3 in amino acids: CATSESGRVSYNEQFF. The CDR3 bases are TGTGCCACCAGTGAGTCCGGCCGGGTCTCCTACAATGAGCAGTTCTTC. The rearrangement links TRBV24-1 to TRBJ2-1, with no clear D. The V gene lost 4 bases and the J gene lost 0 bases, with 12 bases spanning the gap. CDR3 size: 16 residues. The germline V gene has CDR1 KGHDR and CDR2 SFDVKD.